These 4 T cell receptor beta chains originate from one sample sequenced in a study of CD8 T cells in Susac syndrome. When the RNA was reverse transcribed, random hexamers were used with an input of roughly 0.45 to 1 ug. TCRdb recomputed calls from the immunoSEQ multiplex PCR reads with MiXCR, one row per CDR3 protein. The sample contains 100,000 to 150,000 distinct CDR3 sequences, around 94% of which appear only once. Sequenced material: CD4+ T cells from PBMCs. The source of these receptors is a human donor with multiple sclerosis.

J is TRBJ1-6 and V is TRBV12-3 or TRBV12-4, with 7 bases identical to TRBD1. The CDR3 runs 18 residues. Trimming at V came to 0 bases and at J to 7 bases, leaving 12 bases not matched to a gene. Here the CDR3 DNA reads TGTGCCAGCAGTTTAGCGGTTGAGGTTGGGACAGAGAATTCACCCCTCCACTTT. Protein product: CASSLAVEVGTENSPLHF.

This chain links TRBV4-1 with TRBJ1-1; D is unclear. Per germline, CDR1 MGHRA and CDR2 YSYEKL. The CDR3 consists of 14 residues. Trimming removed 4 bases at V and 1 base at J, with 10 bases between. In DNA form, the CDR3 reads TGCGCCAGCAGCCGCGTAGATCCGAACACTGAAGCTTTCTTT. Amino acids: CASSRVDPNTEAFF.

The chain carries TRBV7-2 and TRBJ1-4; D gene unclear. Looked up from germline, CDR1 is SGHTA and CDR2 is FQGNSA. This CDR3 has 14 residues. V lost 5 bases and J lost 7, with 14 bases in between. CDR3 nucleotides: TGTGCCAGCAGCCCCCGGGGATCGACTGAAAAACTGTTTTTT. The encoded protein is CASSPRGSTEKLFF.

The chain couples TRBV29-1 to TRBJ1-2; the D gene is possibly TRBD1 (5 bases). The CDR3 contains 12 residues. Trimming removed 8 bases from V and 7 bases from J, with 17 bases in between. The germline V gene has CDR1 SQVTM and CDR2 ANQGSEA. The CDR3 sequence: CSYRDADCGYTF. As DNA, the CDR3 is TGCAGCTACCGGGACGCGGACTGTGGCTACACCTTC.